This T cell receptor beta chain was observed in a study of blood T cell repertoires in COVID-19. About the study: Donors in the United States, Italy and Spain gave samples during acute or convalescent COVID-19.

V was cut by 6 bases and J by 4 bases, with 19 bases left in between. Germline loops: CDR1 MNHEY, CDR2 SVGAGI. This CDR3 contains 15 residues. As originally analysed: Amplification from reference gene primers served as the basis for estimated nucleated cell counts. Produced via immunoSEQ multiplex PCR; TCRdb's table is partial and in-frame only. That table gives V, J and clone size, and the DNA gave D and trimming. The table has 70,000 to 90,000 clones, about 86% seen once. Sequencing was done on a sample of peripheral blood. The chain combines TRBV6-5 with TRBJ2-7; D is unresolved. This receptor was identified in a man older than 75 with COVID-19, enrolled during active disease. The CDR3 bases are TGTGCCAGCAGCGCCGGGTCCTCCCTAGATTACGAGCAGTACTTC. Translation: CASSAGSSLDYEQYF.